A single sample gave rise to the 27 T cell receptor beta chains below, sequenced in a study of blood T cell repertoires in COVID-19. Some clones are missing from TCRdb's copy, which holds only in-frame ones; the method was immunoSEQ multiplex PCR. The sample has hundreds of thousands of clones, just under 90% seen once; the top ten hold roughly 1.9%. Sequencing was performed on peripheral blood. These receptors were collected from a woman aged 30 to 39 with COVID-19, enrolled during active disease.

Many counts were recorded for this clone. The J gene is TRBJ1-5, the V gene TRBV5-1, with TRBD1 as a possible D gene (5 bases). V lost 1 base to trimming and J lost 2 bases, with 19 bases between them. Germline V gene sequence: CDR1 SGHRS, CDR2 YFSETQ. This CDR3 region has 18 residues. CDR3 coding DNA: TGCGCCAGCAGCTTGAAATACCAGGGTGAAATTGGCAATCAGCCCCAGCATTTT. Amino acid sequence: CASSLKYQGEIGNQPQHF.

The chain recombines TRBV9 with TRBJ2-3; D gene ambiguous. The CDR3 spans 13 residues. V shed 0 bases and J shed 5 bases, with 7 bases lying between them. The germline V gene has CDR1 SGDLS and CDR2 YYNGEE. In DNA, the CDR3 is TGTGCCAGCAGCGTAGGTCCCCTAGATACGCAGTATTTT. Encoded protein: CASSVGPLDTQYF.

The CDR3 DNA sequence: TGTGCCAGCACAACTAGCGGGGGGGCGGAGACCCAGTACTTC. This sequence encodes CASTTSGGAETQYF. The rearrangement uses TRBV28 and TRBJ2-5; 13 nucleotides align to TRBD2. The CDR3 has 14 residues. Germline V gene data show CDR1 as MDHEN and CDR2 as SYDVKM. V shed 7 bases and J 5 bases; nucleotides not matched to a gene: 4.

V and J are TRBV2 and TRBJ1-2; 8 bases map to TRBD1. There are 15 residues in the CDR3. Unmatched junction bases numbered 7, after V lost 7 bases and J lost 0 bases. CDR1 SNHLY and CDR2 FYNNEI come from the germline V gene. The DNA of the CDR3 is TGTGCCAGCACATCACAGGGGGTGACTAACTATGGCTACACCTTC. Translated: CASTSQGVTNYGYTF.

The V gene is TRBV6-5, the J gene TRBJ2-2, with a tentative D call TRBD2 (6 bases). Trimming took 8 bases from V and 5 from J, leaving 9 bases between them. Germline V CDR1 and CDR2: MNHEY, SVGAGI. CDR3 length: 12 amino acids. CDR3 region: CASHRGTGELFF. CDR3 nucleotide sequence: TGTGCCAGCCATCGGGGGACCGGGGAGCTGTTTTTT.

This clone came up once. This CDR3 is also generated by other DNA sequences in the sample. This chain uses TRBV24-1 with TRBJ1-1; the D is unclear. Trimming shortened V by 4 bases and J by 2 bases, and 4 bases separated the two germline ends. This CDR3 is built from 12 residues. Per germline, CDR1 KGHDR and CDR2 SFDVKD. CDR3 protein: CATSDSNTEAFF. CDR3 DNA sequence: TGTGCCACCAGTGACAGTAACACTGAAGCTTTCTTT.

The V and J genes are TRBV4-1 and TRBJ2-2; D perhaps matches TRBD1 (6 bases). Germline V gene sequence: CDR1 MGHRA, CDR2 YSYEKL. The CDR3 loop spans 15 amino acids. Deletions cut 0 bases from V and 3 bases from J, with 8 bases between. Here the CDR3 reads CASSQEQGYTGELFF. The CDR3 DNA reads TGCGCCAGCAGCCAAGAACAGGGATACACCGGGGAGCTGTTTTTT.

The V gene is TRBV7-9, the J gene TRBJ1-5, with TRBD1 identical over 8 bases. V dropped 5 bases and J dropped 2; count of bases not matched to a gene: 5. The CDR3 extends over 15 amino acids. In germline, CDR1 is SEHNR, CDR2 FQNEAQ (reference sequence). CDR3 coding DNA: TGTGCCAGCAGCCACGGGACAGGCGGCAATCAGCCCCAGCATTTT. This encodes CASSHGTGGNQPQHF.

The chain combines TRBV7-2 with TRBJ2-1; D perhaps matches TRBD1 (6 bases). V dropped 5 bases and J dropped 14 bases, with 10 bases sitting between them. This CDR3 has 10 amino acids. Germline V gene lookup returns CDR1 SGHTA and CDR2 FQGNSA. In nucleotides, the CDR3 is TGTGCCAGCAGCCCCGAGGGGGAGTTCTTC. It is translated as CASSPEGEFF.

DNA of the CDR3: TGTGCCAGCAGTCTCCCAGGTCCCGGGGTCACTGAAGCTTTCTTT. Protein product: CASSLPGPGVTEAFF. The genes are TRBV28 and TRBJ1-1, with unresolved D. The CDR3 has 15 amino acids. Germline CDR1 MDHEN, CDR2 SYDVKM. V lost 5 bases, J lost 4 bases, and 17 bases lay in between.

This chain uses TRBV5-1 with TRBJ1-3, with a possible D match to TRBD1 (6 bases). Germline loops: CDR1 SGHRS, CDR2 YFSETQ. The V end was cut by 4 bases, the J end by 4 bases, with 18 bases between. The CDR3 extends over 16 amino acids. CDR3 loop: CASSSGVQGSGNTIYF. The CDR3 region has the DNA TGCGCCAGCAGCAGCGGTGTACAGGGTTCAGGAAACACCATATATTTT.

The rearrangement joins TRBV24-1 to TRBJ2-3; maybe TRBD1 (6 bases). Per germline, CDR1 KGHDR and CDR2 SFDVKD. The CDR3 is made up of 15 amino acids. The V gene lost 5 bases and the J gene lost 0 bases, with 11 bases spanning the gap. The CDR3 sequence: CATSASDSSTDTQYF. CDR3 bases: TGTGCCACCAGTGCCTCGGACAGTAGCACAGATACGCAGTATTTT.

The chain employs TRBV7-6 and TRBJ2-3; TRBD2 matches 7 bases. Germline trimming cut 1 base from V and 0 bases from J; bases unmatched to any gene: 7. The CDR3 contains 17 residues. The germline CDR1 and CDR2 sequences are SGHVS and FNYEAQ. The CDR3 spells CASSLEGTTGSTDTQYF. CDR3 nucleotides: TGTGCCAGCAGCTTAGAAGGGACTACTGGAAGCACAGATACGCAGTATTTT.

This chain connects TRBV2 to TRBJ1-2, with a weak D call TRBD1 (5 bases). V lost 7 bases to trimming and J lost 7 bases, with 10 bases between them. CDR1 and CDR2 from the germline V gene are SNHLY and FYNNEI. The CDR3 spans 11 residues. This CDR3 is CASTGVGGYTF. DNA for the CDR3: TGTGCCAGCACGGGGGTGGGTGGCTACACCTTC.

The rearrangement links TRBV5-1 to TRBJ1-2; a weak D match, TRBD1 (6 bases). This CDR3 has 16 residues. V was trimmed by 4 bases and J by 3 bases, leaving 19 bases between them. Germline CDR1 SGHRS, CDR2 YFSETQ. CDR3 nucleotides: TGCGCCAGCAGCCTGACTCACTACAGGGCTCACTATGGCTACACCTTC. Translation gives CASSLTHYRAHYGYTF.

V gene TRBV11-2 combines with J gene TRBJ2-1, with 13 bases fitting TRBD2. Looked up from germline, CDR1 is SGHAT and CDR2 is FQNNGV. This CDR3 contains 16 residues. V gave up 0 bases and J gave up 8 bases; unmatched junction bases: 4. The CDR3 protein is CASSLEGLAGFYEQFF. CDR3 sequence (DNA): TGTGCCAGCAGCTTAGAGGGACTAGCGGGGTTCTATGAGCAGTTCTTC.

V is TRBV10-2 and J is TRBJ2-2, with 9 bases identical to TRBD1. CDR1 is WSHSY, CDR2 SAAADI, per germline. The V segment lost 4 bases and the J segment 0 bases; nucleotides outside the gene matches: 15. The CDR3 covers 20 residues. The CDR3 protein is CASSVFGGTGKGSNTGELFF. DNA for the CDR3: TGCGCCAGCAGTGTATTCGGCGGGACAGGGAAAGGGTCGAACACCGGGGAGCTGTTTTTT.

The J gene is TRBJ1-1, the V gene TRBV6-5; D not resolved. Trimming removed 5 bases at V and 8 bases at J, with 12 bases between. The length of the CDR3 is 12 residues. Germline CDR1 is MNHEY and CDR2 is SVGAGI. The CDR3 bases are TGTGCCAGCAGTCATATTACGGGAGAAGCTTTCTTT. This encodes CASSHITGEAFF.

The genes are TRBV14 and TRBJ1-3; D may be TRBD1 (6 bases). V was shortened by 4 bases and J by 1 base, with 11 bases between the two germline ends. The CDR3 contains 15 residues. The V gene's germline CDR1 is SGHDN and CDR2 FVKESK. For the CDR3, the DNA is TGTGCCAGCAGCCGTAACAGGGTATCTGGAAACACCATATATTTT. Translating it yields CASSRNRVSGNTIYF.

The chain uses TRBV10-2 and TRBJ1-1; D gene uncertain. The CDR3 is 14 amino acids. The germline V and J ends were trimmed by 7 bases and 0 bases, with 12 bases remaining between them. Germline lookup yields CDR1 WSHSY and CDR2 SAAADI. CDR3 nucleotide sequence: TGCGCCAGCACAGAGGGTTTAGTGAACACTGAAGCTTTCTTT. Residues: CASTEGLVNTEAFF.

DNA for the CDR3: TGCAGCGTGGGGAAGGGGCAGGATTTGGGCGAGCAGTACTTC. As protein: CSVGKGQDLGEQYF. The chain recombines TRBV29-1 with TRBJ2-7, with D possibly matching TRBD1 (5 bases). V lost 6 bases, J lost 6 bases, and 21 bases lay in between. CDR3 length: 14 amino acids. Germline V gene lookup returns CDR1 SQVTM and CDR2 ANQGSEA.

V gene TRBV5-1 combines with J gene TRBJ1-2, with D hard to call. The CDR3 is 12 amino acids. CDR1 SGHRS and CDR2 YFSETQ come from the germline V gene. The V and J ends lost 0 bases and 8 bases respectively, with 8 bases between them. CDR3 bases: TGCGCCAGCAGCTTGGGGACTCGGGGCTACACCTTC. Translated, it gives CASSLGTRGYTF.

The chain is built from TRBV4-1 and TRBJ1-1; D is perhaps TRBD1 (5 bases). In germline, CDR1 is MGHRA, CDR2 YSYEKL. The CDR3 is 13 amino acids. With 3 bases removed from V and 10 bases from J, the gap between germline ends came to 15 bases. The CDR3 loop reads CASSHELQGTAFF. In DNA form, the CDR3 reads TGCGCCAGCAGCCACGAACTCCAGGGAACAGCTTTCTTT.

The chain carries TRBV6-4 and TRBJ1-6, with D possibly TRBD1 on 5 matching bases. The CDR3 length is 14 residues. CDR1 and CDR2 from the germline V gene are MRHNA and SNTAGT. V lost 2 bases, J lost 6 bases, and 8 bases lay in between. CDR3 nucleotides: TGTGCCAGCAGTGACAGGGGCGGTAATTCACCCCTCCACTTT. It specifies CASSDRGGNSPLHF.

The J gene is TRBJ2-1, the V gene TRBV9; D is uncertain. Germline values: CDR1 SGDLS, CDR2 YYNGEE. Trimming stripped 1 base from V and 0 bases from J, with 8 bases between. This CDR3 is 15 amino acids long. The CDR3 sequence: CASSVTASSYNEQFF. In DNA form, the CDR3 reads TGTGCCAGCAGCGTAACGGCTAGCTCCTACAATGAGCAGTTCTTC.

The chain combines TRBV7-9 with TRBJ2-1; TRBD2 is a possible D gene (6 bases). CDR3 length: 13 residues. Germline lookup yields CDR1 SEHNR and CDR2 FQNEAQ (reference sequence). V was clipped by 5 bases and J by 10 bases, with 15 bases between them. CDR3 region: CASSPQGLWEQFF. In DNA, the CDR3 is TGTGCCAGCAGCCCGCAGGGACTTTGGGAGCAGTTCTTC.

The chain links TRBV3-1 (or the pseudogene TRBV3-2) to TRBJ1-3; the match to TRBD1 covers 9 bases. This CDR3 has 16 amino acids. Trimming took 4 bases from V and 0 from J; bases not matched to a gene: 4. CDR1 and CDR2 (germline): LGHDT, YNNKEL (reference sequence). The CDR3 DNA reads TGTGCCAGCAGCCTATGGACAGGGGCCTCTGGAAACACCATATATTTT. It specifies CASSLWTGASGNTIYF.